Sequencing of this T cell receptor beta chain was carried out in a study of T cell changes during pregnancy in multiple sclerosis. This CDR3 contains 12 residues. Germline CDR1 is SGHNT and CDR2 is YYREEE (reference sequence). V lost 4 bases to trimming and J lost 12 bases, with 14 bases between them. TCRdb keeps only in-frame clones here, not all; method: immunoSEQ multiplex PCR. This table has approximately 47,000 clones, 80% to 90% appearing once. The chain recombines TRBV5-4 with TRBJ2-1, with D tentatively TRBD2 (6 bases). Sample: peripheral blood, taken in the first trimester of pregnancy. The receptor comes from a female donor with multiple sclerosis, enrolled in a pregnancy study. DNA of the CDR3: TGTGCCAGCAGCGCGGAGGGACCCAGGCAGTTCTTC. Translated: CASSAEGPRQFF.